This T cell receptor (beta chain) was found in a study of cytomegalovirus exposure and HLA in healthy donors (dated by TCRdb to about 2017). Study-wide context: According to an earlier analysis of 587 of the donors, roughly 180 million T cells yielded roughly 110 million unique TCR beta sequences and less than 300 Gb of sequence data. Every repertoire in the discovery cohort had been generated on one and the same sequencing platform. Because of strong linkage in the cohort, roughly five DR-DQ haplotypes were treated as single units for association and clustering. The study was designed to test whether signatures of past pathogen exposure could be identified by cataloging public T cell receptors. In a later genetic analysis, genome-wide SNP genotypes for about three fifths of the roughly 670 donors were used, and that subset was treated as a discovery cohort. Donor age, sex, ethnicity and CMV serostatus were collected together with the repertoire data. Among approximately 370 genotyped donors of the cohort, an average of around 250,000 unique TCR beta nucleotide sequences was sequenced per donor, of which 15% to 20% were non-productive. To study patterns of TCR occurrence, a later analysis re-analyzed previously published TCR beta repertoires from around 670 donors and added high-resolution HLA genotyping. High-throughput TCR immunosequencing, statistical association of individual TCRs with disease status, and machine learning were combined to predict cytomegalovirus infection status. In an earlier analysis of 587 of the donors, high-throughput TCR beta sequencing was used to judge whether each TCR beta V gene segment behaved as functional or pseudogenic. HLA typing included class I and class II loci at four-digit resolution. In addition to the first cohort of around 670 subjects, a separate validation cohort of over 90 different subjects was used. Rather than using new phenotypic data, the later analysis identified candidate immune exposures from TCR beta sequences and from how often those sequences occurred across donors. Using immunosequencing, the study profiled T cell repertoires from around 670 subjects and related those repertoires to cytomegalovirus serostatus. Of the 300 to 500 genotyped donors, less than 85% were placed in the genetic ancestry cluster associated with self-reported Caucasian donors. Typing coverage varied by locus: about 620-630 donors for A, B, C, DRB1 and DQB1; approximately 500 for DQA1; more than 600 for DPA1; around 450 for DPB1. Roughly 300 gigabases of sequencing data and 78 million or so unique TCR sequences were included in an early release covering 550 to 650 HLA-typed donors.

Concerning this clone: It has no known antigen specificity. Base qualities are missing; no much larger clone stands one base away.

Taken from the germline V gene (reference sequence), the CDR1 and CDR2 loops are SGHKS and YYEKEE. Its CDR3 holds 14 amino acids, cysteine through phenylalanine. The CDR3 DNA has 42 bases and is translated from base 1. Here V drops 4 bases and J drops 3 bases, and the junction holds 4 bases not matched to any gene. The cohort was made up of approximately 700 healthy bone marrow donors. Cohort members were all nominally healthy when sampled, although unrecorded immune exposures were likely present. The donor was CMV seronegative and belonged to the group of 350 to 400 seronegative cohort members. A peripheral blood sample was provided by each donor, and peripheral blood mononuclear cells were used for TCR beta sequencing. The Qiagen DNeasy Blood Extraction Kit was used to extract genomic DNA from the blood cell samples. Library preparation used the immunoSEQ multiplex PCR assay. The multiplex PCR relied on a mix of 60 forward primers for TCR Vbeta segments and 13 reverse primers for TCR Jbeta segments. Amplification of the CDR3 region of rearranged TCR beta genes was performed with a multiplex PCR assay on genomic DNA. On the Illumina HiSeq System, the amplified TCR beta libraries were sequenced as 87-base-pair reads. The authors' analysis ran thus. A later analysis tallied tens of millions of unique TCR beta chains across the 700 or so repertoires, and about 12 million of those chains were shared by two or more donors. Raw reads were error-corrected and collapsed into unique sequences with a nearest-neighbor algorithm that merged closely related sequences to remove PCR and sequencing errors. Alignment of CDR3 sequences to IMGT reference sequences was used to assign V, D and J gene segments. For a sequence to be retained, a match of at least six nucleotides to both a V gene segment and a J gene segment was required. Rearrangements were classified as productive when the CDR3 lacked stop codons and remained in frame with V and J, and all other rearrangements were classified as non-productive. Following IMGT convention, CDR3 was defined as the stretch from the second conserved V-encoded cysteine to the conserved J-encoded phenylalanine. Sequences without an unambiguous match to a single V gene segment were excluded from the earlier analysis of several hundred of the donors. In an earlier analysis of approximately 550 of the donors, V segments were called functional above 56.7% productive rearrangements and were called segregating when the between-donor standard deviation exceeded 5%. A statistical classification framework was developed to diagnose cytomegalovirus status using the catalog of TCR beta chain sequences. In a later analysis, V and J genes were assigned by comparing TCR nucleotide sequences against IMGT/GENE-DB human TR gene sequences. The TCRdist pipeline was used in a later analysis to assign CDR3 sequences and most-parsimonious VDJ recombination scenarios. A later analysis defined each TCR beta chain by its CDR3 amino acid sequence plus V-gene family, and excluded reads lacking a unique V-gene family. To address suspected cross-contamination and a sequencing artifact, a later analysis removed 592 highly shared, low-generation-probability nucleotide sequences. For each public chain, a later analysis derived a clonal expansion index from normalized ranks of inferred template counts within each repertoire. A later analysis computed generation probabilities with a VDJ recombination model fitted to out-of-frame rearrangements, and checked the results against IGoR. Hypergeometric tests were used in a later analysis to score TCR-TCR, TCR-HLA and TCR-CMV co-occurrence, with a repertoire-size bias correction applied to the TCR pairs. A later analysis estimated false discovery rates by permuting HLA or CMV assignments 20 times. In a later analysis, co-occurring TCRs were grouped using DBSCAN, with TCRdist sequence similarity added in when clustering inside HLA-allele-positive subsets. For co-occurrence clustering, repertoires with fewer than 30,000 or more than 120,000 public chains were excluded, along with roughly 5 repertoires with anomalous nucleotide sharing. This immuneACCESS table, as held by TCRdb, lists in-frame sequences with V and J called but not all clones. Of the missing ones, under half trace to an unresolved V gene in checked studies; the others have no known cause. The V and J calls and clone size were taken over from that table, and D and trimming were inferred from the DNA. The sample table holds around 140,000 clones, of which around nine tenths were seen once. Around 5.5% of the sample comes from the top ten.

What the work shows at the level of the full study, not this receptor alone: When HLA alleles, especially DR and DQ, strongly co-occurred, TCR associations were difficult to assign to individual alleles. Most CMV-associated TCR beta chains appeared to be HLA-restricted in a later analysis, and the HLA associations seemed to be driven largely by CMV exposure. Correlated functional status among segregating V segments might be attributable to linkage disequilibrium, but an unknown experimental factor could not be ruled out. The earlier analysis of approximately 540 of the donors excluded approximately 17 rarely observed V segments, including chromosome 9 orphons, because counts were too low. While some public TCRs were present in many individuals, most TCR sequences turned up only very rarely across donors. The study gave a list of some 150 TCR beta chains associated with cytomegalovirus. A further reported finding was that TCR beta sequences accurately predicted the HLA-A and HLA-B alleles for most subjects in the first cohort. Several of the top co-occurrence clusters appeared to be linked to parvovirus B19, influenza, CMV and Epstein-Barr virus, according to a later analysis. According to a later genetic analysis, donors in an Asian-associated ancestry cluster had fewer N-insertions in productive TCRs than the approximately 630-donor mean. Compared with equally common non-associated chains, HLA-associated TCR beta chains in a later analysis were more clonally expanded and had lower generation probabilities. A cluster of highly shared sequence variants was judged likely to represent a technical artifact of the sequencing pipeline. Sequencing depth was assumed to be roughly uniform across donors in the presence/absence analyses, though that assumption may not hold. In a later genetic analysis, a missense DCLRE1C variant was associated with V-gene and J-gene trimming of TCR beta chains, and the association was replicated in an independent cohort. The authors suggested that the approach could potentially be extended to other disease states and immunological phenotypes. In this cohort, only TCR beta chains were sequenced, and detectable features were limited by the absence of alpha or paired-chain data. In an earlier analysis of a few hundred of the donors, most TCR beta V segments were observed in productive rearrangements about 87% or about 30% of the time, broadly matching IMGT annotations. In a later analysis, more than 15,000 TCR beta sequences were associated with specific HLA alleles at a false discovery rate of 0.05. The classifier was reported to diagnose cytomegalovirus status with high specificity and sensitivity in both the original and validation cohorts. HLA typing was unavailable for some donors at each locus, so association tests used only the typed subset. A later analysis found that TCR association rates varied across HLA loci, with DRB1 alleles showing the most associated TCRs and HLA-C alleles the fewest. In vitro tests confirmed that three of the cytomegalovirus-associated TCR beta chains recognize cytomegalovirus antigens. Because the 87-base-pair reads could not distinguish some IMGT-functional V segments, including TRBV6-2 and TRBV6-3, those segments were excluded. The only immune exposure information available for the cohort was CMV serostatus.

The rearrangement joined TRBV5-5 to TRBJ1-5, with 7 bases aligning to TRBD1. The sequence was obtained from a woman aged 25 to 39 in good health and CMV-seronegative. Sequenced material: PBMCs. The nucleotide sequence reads TGTGCCAGCAGCCTGGGACAGAACAATCAGCCCCAGCATTTT. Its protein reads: CASSLGQNNQPQHF.